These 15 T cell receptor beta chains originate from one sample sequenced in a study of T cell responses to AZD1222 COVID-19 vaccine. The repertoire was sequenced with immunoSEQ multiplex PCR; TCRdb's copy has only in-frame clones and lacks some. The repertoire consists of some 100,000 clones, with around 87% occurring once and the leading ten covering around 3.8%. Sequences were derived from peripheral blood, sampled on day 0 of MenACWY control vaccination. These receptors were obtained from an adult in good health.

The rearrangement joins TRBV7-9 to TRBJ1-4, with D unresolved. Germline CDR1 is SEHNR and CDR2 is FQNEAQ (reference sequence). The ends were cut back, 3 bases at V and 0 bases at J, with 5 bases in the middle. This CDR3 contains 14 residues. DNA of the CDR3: TGTGCCAGCAGCTTGGCTGCAACTAATGAAAAACTGTTTTTT. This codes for CASSLAATNEKLFF.

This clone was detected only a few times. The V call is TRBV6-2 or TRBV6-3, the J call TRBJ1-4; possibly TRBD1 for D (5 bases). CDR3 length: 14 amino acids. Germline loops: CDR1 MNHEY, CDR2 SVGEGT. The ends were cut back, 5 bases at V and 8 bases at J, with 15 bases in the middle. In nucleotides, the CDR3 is TGTGCCAGCAGTCTACGGGACGGACTCGAAAAACTGTTTTTT. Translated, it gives CASSLRDGLEKLFF.

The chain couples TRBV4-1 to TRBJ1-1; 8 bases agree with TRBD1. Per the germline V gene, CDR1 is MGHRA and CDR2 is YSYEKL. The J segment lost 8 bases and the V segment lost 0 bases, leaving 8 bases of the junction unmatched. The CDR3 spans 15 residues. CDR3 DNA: TGCGCCAGCAGCCAAGATCCAGGGGGCTCATGGGAAGCTTTCTTT. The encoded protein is CASSQDPGGSWEAFF.

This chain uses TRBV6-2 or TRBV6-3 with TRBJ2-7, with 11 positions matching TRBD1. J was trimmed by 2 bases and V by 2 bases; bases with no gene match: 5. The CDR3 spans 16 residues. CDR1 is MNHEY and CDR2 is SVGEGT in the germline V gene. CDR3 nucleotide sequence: TGTGCCAGCAGTTACGGGGGACAGGGGGACGCCTACGAGCAGTACTTC. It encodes CASSYGGQGDAYEQYF.

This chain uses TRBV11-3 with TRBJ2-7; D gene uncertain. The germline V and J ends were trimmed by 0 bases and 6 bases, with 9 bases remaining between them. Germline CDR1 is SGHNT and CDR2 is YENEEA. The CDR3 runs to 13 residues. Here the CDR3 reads CASSLDSWGEQYF. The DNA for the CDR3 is TGTGCCAGCAGCTTAGATTCTTGGGGCGAGCAGTACTTC.

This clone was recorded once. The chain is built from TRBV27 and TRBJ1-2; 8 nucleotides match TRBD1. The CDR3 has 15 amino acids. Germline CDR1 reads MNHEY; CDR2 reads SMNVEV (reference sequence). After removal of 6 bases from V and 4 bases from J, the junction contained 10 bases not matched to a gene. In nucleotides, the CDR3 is TGTGCCAGCAGACTCAGCGCAGGGGGCACCTATGGCTACACCTTC. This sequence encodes CASRLSAGGTYGYTF.

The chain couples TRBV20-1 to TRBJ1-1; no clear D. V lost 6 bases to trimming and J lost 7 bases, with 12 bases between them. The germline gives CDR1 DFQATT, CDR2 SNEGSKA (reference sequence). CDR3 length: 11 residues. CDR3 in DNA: TGCAGTGCACTCTGGGAGAGTGAAGCTTTCTTT. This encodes CSALWESEAFF.

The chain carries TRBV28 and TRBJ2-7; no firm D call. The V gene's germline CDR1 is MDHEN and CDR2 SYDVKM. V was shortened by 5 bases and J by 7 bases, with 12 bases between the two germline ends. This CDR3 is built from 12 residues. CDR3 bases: TGTGCCAGCAGTCCCTCCTACGGGGAGCAGTACTTC. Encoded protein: CASSPSYGEQYF.

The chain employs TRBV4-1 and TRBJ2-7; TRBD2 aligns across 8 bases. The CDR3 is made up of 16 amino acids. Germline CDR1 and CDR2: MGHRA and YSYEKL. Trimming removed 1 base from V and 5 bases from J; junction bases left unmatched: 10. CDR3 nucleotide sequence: TGCGCCAGCAGCCAAGCGCCGGGACTAGTTTCCCACGAGCAGTACTTC. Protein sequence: CASSQAPGLVSHEQYF.

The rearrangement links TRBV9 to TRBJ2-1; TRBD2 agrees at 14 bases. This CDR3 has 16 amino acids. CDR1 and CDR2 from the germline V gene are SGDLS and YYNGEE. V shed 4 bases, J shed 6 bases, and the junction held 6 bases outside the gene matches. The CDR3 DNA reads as TGTGCCAGCAGCTCAAACGGACTAGCGGGGGGCAATGAGCAGTTCTTC. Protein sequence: CASSSNGLAGGNEQFF.

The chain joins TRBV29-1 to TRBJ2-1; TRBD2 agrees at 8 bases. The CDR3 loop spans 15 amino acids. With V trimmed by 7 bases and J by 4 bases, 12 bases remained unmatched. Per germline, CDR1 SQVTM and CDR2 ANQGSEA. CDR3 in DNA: TGCAGCGGGGAAGATTTGAGCGGGAGATACAATGAGCAGTTCTTC. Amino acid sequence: CSGEDLSGRYNEQFF.

The DNA for the CDR3 is TGTGCCTGGGGGGTTCCTCACTCGGCCAAAAACATTCAGTACTTC. Protein product: CAWGVPHSAKNIQYF. This chain connects TRBV30 to TRBJ2-4, with no clear D. This CDR3 spans 15 amino acids. V lost 5 bases and J lost 1, with 15 bases in between. Germline V lookup: CDR1 GTSNPN, CDR2 SVGIG (reference sequence).

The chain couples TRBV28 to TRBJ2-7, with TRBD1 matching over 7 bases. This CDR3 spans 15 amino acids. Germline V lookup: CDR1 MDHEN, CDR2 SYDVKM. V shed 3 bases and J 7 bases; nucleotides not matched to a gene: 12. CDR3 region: CASSFTGAQIIEQYF. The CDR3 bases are TGTGCCAGCAGTTTCACAGGGGCCCAGATTATAGAGCAGTACTTC.

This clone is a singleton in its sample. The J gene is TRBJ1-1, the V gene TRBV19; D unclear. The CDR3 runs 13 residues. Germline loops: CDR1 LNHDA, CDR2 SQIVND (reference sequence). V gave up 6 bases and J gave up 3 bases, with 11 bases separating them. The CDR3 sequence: CASSLEGDTEAFF. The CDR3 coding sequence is TGTGCCAGTAGCCTAGAGGGAGACACTGAAGCTTTCTTT.

CDR3 nucleotides: TGTGCCAGCAGACCAGGGTTCGGCGGGGAGCTGTTTTTT. It encodes CASRPGFGGELFF. The chain links TRBV12-3 or TRBV12-4 to TRBJ2-2, with a possible D match to TRBD1 (5 bases). This CDR3 region has 13 residues. V lost 6 bases and J 7 bases, leaving 12 bases between the germline ends.